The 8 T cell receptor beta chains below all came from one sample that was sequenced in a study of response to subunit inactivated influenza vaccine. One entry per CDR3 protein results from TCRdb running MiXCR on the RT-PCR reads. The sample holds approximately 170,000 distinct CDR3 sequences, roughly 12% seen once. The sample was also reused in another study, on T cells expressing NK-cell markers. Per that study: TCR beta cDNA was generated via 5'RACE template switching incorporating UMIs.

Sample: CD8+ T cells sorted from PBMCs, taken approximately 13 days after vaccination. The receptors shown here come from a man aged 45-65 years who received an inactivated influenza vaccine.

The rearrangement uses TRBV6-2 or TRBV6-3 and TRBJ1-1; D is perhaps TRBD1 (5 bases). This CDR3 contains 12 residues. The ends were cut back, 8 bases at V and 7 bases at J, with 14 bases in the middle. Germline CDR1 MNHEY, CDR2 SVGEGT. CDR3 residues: CASRVPGGEAFF. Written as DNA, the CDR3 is TGTGCCAGCCGCGTACCGGGGGGTGAAGCTTTCTTT.

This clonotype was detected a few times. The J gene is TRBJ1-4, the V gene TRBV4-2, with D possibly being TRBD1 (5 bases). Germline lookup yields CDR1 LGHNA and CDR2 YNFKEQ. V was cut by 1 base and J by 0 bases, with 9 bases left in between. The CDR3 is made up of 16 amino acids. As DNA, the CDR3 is TGTGCCAGCAGCCAAGTAACAGGTGCAACTAATGAAAAACTGTTTTTT. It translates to CASSQVTGATNEKLFF.

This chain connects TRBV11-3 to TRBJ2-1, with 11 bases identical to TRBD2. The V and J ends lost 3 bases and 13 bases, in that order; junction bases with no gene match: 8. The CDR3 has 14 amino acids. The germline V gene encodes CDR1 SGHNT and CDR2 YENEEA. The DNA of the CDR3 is TGTGCCAGCAGCTTGGTAGCGGGAGGGCCGAAACAGTTCTTC. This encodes CASSLVAGGPKQFF.

The CDR3 DNA follows: TGTGCCAGCAGTTTCAGCCTTTCGGGGGCAAACTACGAGCAGTACTTC. This sequence encodes CASSFSLSGANYEQYF. The chain is built from TRBV27 and TRBJ2-7; perhaps D is TRBD1 or TRBD2 (6 bases each). The V end lost 3 bases, the J end lost 3 bases, and 18 bases lay between the germline ends. Germline V gene lookup returns CDR1 MNHEY and CDR2 SMNVEV (reference sequence). The CDR3 is 16 residues long.

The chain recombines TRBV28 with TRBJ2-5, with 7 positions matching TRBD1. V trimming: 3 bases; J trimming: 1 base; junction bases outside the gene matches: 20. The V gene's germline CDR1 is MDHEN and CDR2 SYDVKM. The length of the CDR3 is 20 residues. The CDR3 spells CASSFSRRKMMGQPQETQYF. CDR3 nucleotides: TGTGCCAGCAGTTTCTCTCGCCGGAAAATGATGGGACAGCCCCAAGAGACCCAGTACTTC.

CDR3 sequence: CASSSDRGRRIRGGELFF. The CDR3, as DNA: TGTGCCAGCAGTTCGGACAGGGGGAGGCGGATAAGGGGCGGGGAGCTGTTTTTT. The chain employs TRBV28 and TRBJ2-2; 10 nucleotides match TRBD1. The germline V gene has CDR1 MDHEN and CDR2 SYDVKM. The CDR3 spans 18 residues. Trimming removed 4 bases from V and 7 bases from J; junction bases left unmatched: 15. The full variable domain, rest sourced from reference TRBV28 and TRBJ2-2, is DVKVTQSSRYLVKRTGEKVFLECVQDMDHENMFWYRQDPGLGLRLIYFSYDVKMKEKGDIPEGYSVSREKKERFSLILESASTNQTSMYLCASSSDRGRRIRGGELFFGEGSRLTVL.

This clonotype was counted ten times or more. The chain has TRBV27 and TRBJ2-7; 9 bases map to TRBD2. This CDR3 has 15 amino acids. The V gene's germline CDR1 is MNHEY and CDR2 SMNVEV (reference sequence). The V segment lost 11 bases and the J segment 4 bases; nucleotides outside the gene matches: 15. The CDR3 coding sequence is TGTGCCGCAGGGAGGGTAAGCGGGGGGTTTTACGAGCAGTACTTC. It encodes CAAGRVSGGFYEQYF.

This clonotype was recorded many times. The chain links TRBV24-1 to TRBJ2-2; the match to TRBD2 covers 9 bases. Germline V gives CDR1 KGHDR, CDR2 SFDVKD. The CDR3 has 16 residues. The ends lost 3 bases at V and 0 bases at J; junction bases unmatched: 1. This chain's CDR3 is CATSDSGRTNTGELFF. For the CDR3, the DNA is TGTGCCACCAGTGATAGCGGGAGGACGAACACCGGGGAGCTGTTTTTT.